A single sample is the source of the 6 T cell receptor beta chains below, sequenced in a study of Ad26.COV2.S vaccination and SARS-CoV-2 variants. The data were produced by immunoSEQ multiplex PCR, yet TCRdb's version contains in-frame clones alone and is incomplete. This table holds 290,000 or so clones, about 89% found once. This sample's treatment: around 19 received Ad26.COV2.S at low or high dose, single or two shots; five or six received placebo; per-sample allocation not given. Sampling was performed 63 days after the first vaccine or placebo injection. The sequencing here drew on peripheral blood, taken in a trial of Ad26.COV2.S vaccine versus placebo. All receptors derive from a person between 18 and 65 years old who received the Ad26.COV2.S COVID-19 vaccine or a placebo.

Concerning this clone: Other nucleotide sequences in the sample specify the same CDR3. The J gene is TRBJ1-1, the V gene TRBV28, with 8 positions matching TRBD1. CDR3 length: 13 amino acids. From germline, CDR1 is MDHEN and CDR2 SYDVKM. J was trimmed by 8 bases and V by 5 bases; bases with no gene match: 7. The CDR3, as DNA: TGTGCCAGCAGTCTTGGACAGGGTCCCGAAGCTTTCTTT. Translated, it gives CASSLGQGPEAFF.

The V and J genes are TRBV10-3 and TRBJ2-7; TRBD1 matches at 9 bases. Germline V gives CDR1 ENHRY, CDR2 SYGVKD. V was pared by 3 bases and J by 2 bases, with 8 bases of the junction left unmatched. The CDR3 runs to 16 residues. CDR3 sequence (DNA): TGTGCCATCAGTGAAGGGACAGGGAAGTCTCCCTACGAGCAGTACTTC. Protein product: CAISEGTGKSPYEQYF.

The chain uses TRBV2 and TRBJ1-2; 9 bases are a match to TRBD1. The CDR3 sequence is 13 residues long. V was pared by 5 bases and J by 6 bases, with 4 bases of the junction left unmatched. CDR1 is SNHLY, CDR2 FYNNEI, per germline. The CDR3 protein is CASSRTGGDGYTF. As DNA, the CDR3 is TGTGCCAGCAGTCGAACAGGGGGCGATGGCTACACCTTC. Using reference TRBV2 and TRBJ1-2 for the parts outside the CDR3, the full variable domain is EPEVTQTPSHQVTQMGQEVILRCVPISNHLYFYWYRQILGQKVEFLVSFYNNEISEKSEIFDDQFSVERPDGSNFTLKIRSTKLEDSAMYFCASSRTGGDGYTFGSGTRLTVV.

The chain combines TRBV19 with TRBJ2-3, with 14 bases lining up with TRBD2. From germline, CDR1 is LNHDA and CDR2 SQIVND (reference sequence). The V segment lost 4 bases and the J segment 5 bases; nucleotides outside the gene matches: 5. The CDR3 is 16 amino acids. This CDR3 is CASSRTSGGQGDTQYF. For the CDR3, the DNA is TGTGCCAGTAGTAGGACTAGCGGGGGGCAGGGAGATACGCAGTATTTT.

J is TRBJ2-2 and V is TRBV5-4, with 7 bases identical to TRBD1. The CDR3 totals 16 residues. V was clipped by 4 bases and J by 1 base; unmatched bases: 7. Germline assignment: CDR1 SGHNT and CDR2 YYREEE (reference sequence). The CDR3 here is CASSKPGQMNTGELFF. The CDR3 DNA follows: TGTGCCAGCAGCAAGCCGGGACAGATGAACACCGGGGAGCTGTTTTTT.

The CDR3 DNA follows: TGCAGTGCTAGTTTAAGCGGGAGGGCCCCGGATGAGCAGTTCTTC. Amino acid sequence: CSASLSGRAPDEQFF. The V call is TRBV20-1, the J call TRBJ2-1, with TRBD2 matching 10 bases. Germline trimming cut 3 bases from V and 8 bases from J; bases unmatched to any gene: 10. The CDR3 has 15 amino acids. From germline, CDR1 is DFQATT and CDR2 SNEGSKA (reference sequence).